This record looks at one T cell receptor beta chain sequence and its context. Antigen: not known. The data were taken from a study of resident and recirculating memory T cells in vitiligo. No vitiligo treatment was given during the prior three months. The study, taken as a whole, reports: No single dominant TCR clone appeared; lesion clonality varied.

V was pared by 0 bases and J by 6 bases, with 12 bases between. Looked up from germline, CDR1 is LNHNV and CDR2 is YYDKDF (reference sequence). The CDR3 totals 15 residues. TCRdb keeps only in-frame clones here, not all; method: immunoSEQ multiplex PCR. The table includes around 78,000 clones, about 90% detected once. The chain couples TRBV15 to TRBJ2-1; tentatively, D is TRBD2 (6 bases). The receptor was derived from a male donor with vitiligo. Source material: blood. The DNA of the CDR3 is TGTGCCACCAGCAGAGAGTGGAGGGAAGGCAATGAGCAGTTCTTC. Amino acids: CATSREWREGNEQFF.